This TCR beta chain was obtained from a study of spatial heterogeneity in lung cancer. Across the whole study: The donor population consisted of approximately 70 patients with untreated, early-stage non-small cell lung cancer. There were consistently more beta-chain sequences detected than alpha-chain sequences. Points from the study as a whole: Blood showed ubiquitous tumor TCRs more often at resection than at routine follow-up.

About this clonotype: What it binds is unknown.

The germline gives CDR1 SNHLY, CDR2 FYNNEI. The CDR3 contains 15 residues. Losses at the gene ends were 8 bases for V and 0 bases for J; bases not matched to a gene: 6. TCRdb passed the 5' RACE reads through MiXCR, listing each CDR3 protein once. In the table there are about 87,000 distinct CDR3 sequences, roughly a fifth of which are singletons. Time point described: blood at routine non-recurrence follow-up after resection. Without sorting, whole RNA was sequenced from tumor, nontumor lung or frozen PBMC. The receptor was isolated from a male donor with early-stage non-small cell lung cancer. The sample was PBMCs, taken at follow-up. The rearrangement links TRBV2 to TRBJ1-5; 8 nucleotides agree with TRBD1. CDR3 amino acids: CASALQGGSNQPQHF. The CDR3 region has the DNA TGTGCCAGCGCCCTACAGGGGGGTAGCAATCAGCCCCAGCATTTT.